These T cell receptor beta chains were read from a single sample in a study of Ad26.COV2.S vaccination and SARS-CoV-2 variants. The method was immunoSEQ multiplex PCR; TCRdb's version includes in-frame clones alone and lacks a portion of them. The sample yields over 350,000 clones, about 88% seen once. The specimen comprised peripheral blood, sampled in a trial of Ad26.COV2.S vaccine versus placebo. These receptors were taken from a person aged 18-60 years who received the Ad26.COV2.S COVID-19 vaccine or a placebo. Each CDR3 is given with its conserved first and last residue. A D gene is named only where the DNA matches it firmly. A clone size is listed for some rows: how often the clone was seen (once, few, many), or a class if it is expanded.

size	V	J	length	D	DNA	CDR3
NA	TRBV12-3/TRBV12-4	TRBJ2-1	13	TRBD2	TGTGCCAGCAGTTTACTAGCGGGGGGGCCGATGTTCTTC	CASSLLAGGPMFF
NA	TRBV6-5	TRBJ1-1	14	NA	TGTGCCAGCAATAGGGGACTCATGAACACTGAAGCTTTCTTT	CASNRGLMNTEAFF
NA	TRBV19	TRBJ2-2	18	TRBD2	TGTGCCAGTAGTATAGATGGACTAGCGGGGGCAAAGGCCGGGGAGCTGTTTTTT	CASSIDGLAGAKAGELFF
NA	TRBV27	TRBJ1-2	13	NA	TGTGCCAGCAGCCTGAACCCTAACTATGGCTACACCTTC	CASSLNPNYGYTF
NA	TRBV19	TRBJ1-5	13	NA	TGTGCCAGTAGTAAGCTGGGAGGAGGGGCCCAGCATTTT	CASSKLGGGAQHF
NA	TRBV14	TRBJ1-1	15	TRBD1	TGTGCCAGCAGCTATATGGGACAGGGGGGTACTGAAGCTTTCTTT	CASSYMGQGGTEAFF
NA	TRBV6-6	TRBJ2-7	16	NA	TGTGCCAGCAGTTATGGATCATTGACTACCAACTACGAGCAGTACTTC	CASSYGSLTTNYEQYF
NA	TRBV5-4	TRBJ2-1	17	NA	TGTGCCAGCAGCTTGGTCGGCGAAGAGCATACCTGGCGGGGGCAGTTCTTC	CASSLVGEEHTWRGQFF
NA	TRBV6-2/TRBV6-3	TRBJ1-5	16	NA	TGTGCCAGCAGTTACCCCACTGGGGCAGGCAATCAGCCCCAGCATTTT	CASSYPTGAGNQPQHF
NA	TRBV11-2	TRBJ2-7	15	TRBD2	TGTGCCAGCAGCTCACCGGGACTAGCGCATCACGAGCAGTACTTC	CASSSPGLAHHEQYF
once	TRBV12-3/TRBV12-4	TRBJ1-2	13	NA	TGTGCCAGCAGCCGCCCCTCGGGGGAAGGCTACACCTTC	CASSRPSGEGYTF
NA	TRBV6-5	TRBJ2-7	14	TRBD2	TGTGCCAGCAGTTACCGGGGGAGGGCCTACGAGCAGTACTTC	CASSYRGRAYEQYF
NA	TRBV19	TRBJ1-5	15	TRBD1	TGTGCCAGTAGTGCCGGACAGGGTGGAGGTCAGCCCCAGCATTTT	CASSAGQGGGQPQHF
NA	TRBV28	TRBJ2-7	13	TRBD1	TGTGCCAGCCGGGACAGTTTCTCCTACGAGCAGTACTTC	CASRDSFSYEQYF
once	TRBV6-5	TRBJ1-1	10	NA	TGTGCCAGCAGGGGATACGAAGCTTTCTTT	CASRGYEAFF
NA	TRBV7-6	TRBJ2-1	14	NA	TGTGCCAGCAGCTTGTCAGGGAAAATCAATGAGCAGTTCTTC	CASSLSGKINEQFF
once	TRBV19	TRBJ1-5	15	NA	TGTGCCAGTAGTATCGGCGACACGGGCAATCAGCCCCAGCATTTT	CASSIGDTGNQPQHF
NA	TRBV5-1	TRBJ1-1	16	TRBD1	TGCGCCAGCAGCGACGCCCGGGACAGGGTGAACACTGAAGCTTTCTTT	CASSDARDRVNTEAFF
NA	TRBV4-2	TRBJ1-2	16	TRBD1	TGTGCCAGCAGCCAGACATGGACAGGGGCCCCCTATGGCTACACCTTC	CASSQTWTGAPYGYTF
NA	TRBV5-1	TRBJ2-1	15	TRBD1	TGCGCCAGCAGCCCGACAGGGGCCAGCGTCAATGAGCAGTTCTTC	CASSPTGASVNEQFF
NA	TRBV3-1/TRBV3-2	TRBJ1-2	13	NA	TGTGCCAGCTTGGAGGACTGCATCTATGGCTACACCTTC	CASLEDCIYGYTF
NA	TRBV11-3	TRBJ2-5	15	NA	TGTGCCAGCAGCTTGGGGCGGGGTTATGAGGAGACCCAGTACTTC	CASSLGRGYEETQYF
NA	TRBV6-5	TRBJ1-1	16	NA	TGTGCCAGCAGTTACTCCTGGGGGGAATTGAACACTGAAGCTTTCTTT	CASSYSWGELNTEAFF
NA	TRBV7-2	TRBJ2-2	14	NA	TGTGCCAGCAGCTTACTAGCGAACACCGGGGAGCTGTTTTTT	CASSLLANTGELFF
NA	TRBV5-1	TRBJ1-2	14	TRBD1	TGCGCCAGCAGCCAGGGACAGGGGAACTATGGCTACACCTTC	CASSQGQGNYGYTF
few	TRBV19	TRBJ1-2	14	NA	TGTGCCAGTAGTACCCGTGTCAGTAACTATGGCTACACCTTC	CASSTRVSNYGYTF
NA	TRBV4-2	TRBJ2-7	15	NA	TGTGCCAGCAGCCAAGTGCGTCACCTCTCCTACGAGCAGTACTTC	CASSQVRHLSYEQYF
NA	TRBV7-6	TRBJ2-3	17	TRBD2	TGTGCCAGCAGCTTAGAAAGCGGGGGGACTAGCACAGATACGCAGTATTTT	CASSLESGGTSTDTQYF
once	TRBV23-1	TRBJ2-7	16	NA	TGCGCCAGCAGTCAATCGGAACAGCCTGTTTCCTACGAGCAGTACTTC	CASSQSEQPVSYEQYF
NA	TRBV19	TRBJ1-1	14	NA	TGTGCCAGTAGTATAGGACACCCGAACACTGAAGCTTTCTTT	CASSIGHPNTEAFF
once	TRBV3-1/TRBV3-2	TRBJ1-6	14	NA	TGTGCCAGCAGCCAAGAACCGAATAATTCACCCCTCCACTTT	CASSQEPNNSPLHF
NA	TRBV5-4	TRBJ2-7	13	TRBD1	TGTGCCAGCAGCTCGACAGGGTCTACGGAGCAGTACTTC	CASSSTGSTEQYF
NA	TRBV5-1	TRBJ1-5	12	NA	TGCGCCAGCACAAGGGGAAATCAGCCCCAGCATTTT	CASTRGNQPQHF
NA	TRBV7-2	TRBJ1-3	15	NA	TGTGCCAGCAGCTTAGCGGGGAACTCTGGAAACACCATATATTTT	CASSLAGNSGNTIYF
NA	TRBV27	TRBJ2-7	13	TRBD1	TGTGCCAGCAGTTTGTACAGGGGCGACGAGCAGTACTTC	CASSLYRGDEQYF
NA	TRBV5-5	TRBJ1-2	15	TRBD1	TGTGCCAGCAGCGCTCCGGGACAGGGGGCGTATGGCTACACCTTC	CASSAPGQGAYGYTF
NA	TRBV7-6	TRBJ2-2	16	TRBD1	TGTGCCAGCAGCTTAGAGACAGGGGTCGTTACCGGGGAGCTGTTTTTT	CASSLETGVVTGELFF
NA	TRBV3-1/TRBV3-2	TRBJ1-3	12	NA	TGTGCCAGCAGCCTTAACGGGAACACCATATATTTT	CASSLNGNTIYF
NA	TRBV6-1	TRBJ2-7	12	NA	TGTGCCAGCAGTACTACTTCCTACGAGCAGTACTTC	CASSTTSYEQYF
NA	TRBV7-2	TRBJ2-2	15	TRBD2	TGTGCCAGCAGCTTTCTAGCGGGGGTGACCGGGGAGCTGTTTTTT	CASSFLAGVTGELFF
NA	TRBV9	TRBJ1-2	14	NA	TGTGCCAGCAGCGCCCGGGACTATGAGGCTGGCTACACCTTC	CASSARDYEAGYTF
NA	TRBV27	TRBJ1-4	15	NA	TGTGCCAGCAGTTTAATGAGGGGGGGTAATGAAAAACTGTTTTTT	CASSLMRGGNEKLFF
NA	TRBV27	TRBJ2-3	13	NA	TGTGCCAGCAGTTTCGCAGACACAGATACGCAGTATTTT	CASSFADTDTQYF
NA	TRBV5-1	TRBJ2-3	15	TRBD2	TGCGCCAGCAGCGCCTCGGGGGGGCCGACAGATACGCAGTATTTT	CASSASGGPTDTQYF
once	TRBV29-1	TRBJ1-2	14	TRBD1	TGCAGCATAACCGGGACAGGGGAAAATCGCGGCTACACCTTC	CSITGTGENRGYTF
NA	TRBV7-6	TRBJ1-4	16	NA	TGTGCCAGCAGCTTAATGCAGGGTCGCGTTAATGAAAAACTGTTTTTT	CASSLMQGRVNEKLFF
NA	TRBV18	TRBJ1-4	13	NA	TGTGCCAGCTCACCGGGGGCTGAAGAAAAACTGTTTTTT	CASSPGAEEKLFF
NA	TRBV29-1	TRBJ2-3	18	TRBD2	TGCAGCGTTGAAACTTGGTTGGCGGGGGGCTCTGGGACAGATACGCAGTATTTT	CSVETWLAGGSGTDTQYF
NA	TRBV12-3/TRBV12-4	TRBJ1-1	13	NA	TGTGCCAGCAGTCCCGGGCGAGGGGCTGAAGCTTTCTTT	CASSPGRGAEAFF
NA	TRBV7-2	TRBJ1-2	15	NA	TGTGCCAGCAGCCGCCTTGCCAGCGCCTTCTCCGGCTACACCTTC	CASSRLASAFSGYTF
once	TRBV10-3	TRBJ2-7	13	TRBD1	TGTGCCATCTTATGGGACAGAGGGAACGAGCAGTACTTC	CAILWDRGNEQYF
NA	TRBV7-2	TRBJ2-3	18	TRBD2	TGTGCCAGCAGCTTAGGGCCTACGGGGGGGCCTGGCACAGATACGCAGTATTTT	CASSLGPTGGPGTDTQYF
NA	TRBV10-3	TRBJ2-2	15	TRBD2	TGTGCCATCAGTGAGTCAAGCGGGGCCACCGGGGAGCTGTTTTTT	CAISESSGATGELFF
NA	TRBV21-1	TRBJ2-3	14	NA	TGTGCCAGCCTCGGGACTAGGGGGGCAGATACGCAGTATTTT	CASLGTRGADTQYF
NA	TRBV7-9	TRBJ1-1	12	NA	TGTGCCAGCAGCTTAAATAGGCCTGAAGCTTTCTTT	CASSLNRPEAFF
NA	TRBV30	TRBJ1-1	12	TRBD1	TGTGCCTCCTCCCAAGGGGGCCCTGAAGCTTTCTTT	CASSQGGPEAFF
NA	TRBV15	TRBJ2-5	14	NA	TGTGCCACCAGCAGGTCAGGGGACCAAGAGACCCAGTACTTC	CATSRSGDQETQYF